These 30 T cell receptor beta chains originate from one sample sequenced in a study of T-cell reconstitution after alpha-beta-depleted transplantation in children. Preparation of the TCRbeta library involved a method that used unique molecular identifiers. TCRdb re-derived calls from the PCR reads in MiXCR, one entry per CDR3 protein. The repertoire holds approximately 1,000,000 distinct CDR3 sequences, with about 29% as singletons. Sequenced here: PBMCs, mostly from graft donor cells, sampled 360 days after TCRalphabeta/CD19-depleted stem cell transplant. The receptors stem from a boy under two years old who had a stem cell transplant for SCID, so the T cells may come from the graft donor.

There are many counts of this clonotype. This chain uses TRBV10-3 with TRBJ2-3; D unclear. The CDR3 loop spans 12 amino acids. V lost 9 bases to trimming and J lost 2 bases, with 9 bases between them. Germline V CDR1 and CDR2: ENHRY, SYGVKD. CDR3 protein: CAIRPDTDTQYF. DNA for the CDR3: TGTGCCATTAGGCCTGACACAGATACGCAGTATTTT.

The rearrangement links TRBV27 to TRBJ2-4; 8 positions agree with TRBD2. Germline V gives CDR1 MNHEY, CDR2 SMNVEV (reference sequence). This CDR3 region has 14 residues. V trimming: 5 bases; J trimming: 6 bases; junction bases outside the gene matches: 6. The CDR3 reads CASSPYGGGNIQYF. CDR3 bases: TGTGCCAGCAGTCCCTACGGGGGGGGAAACATTCAGTACTTC.

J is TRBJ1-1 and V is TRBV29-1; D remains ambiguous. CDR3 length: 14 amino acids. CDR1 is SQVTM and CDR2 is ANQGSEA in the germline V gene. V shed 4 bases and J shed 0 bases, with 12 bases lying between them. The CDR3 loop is CSVALGELNTEAFF. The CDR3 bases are TGCAGCGTTGCGCTCGGGGAGTTGAACACTGAAGCTTTCTTT.

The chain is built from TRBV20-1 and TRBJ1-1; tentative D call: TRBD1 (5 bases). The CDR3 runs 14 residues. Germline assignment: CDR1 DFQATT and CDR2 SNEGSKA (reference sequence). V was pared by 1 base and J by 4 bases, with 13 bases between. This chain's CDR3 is CSARAQGGVTEAFF. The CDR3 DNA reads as TGCAGTGCTAGAGCCCAGGGAGGGGTCACTGAAGCTTTCTTT.

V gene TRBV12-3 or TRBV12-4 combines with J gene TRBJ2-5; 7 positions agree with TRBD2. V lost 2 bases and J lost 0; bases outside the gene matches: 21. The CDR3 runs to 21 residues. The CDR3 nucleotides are TGTGCCAGCAGTTTACAGTTGGCCCTTCCGCCGACTAGCATGTACCAAGAGACCCAGTACTTC. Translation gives CASSLQLALPPTSMYQETQYF.

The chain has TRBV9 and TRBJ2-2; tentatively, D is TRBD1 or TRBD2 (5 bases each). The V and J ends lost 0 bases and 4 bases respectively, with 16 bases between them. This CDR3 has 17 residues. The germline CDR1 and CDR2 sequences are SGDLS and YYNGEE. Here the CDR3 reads CASSVARGAGSTGELFF. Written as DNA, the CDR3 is TGTGCCAGCAGCGTAGCTCGGGGCGCAGGCAGCACCGGGGAGCTGTTTTTT. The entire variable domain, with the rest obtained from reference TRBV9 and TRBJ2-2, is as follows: DSGVTQTPKHLITATGQRVTLRCSPRSGDLSVYWYQQSLDQGLQFLIQYYNGEERAKGNILERFSAQQFPDLHSELNLSSLELGDSALYFCASSVARGAGSTGELFFGEGSRLTVL.

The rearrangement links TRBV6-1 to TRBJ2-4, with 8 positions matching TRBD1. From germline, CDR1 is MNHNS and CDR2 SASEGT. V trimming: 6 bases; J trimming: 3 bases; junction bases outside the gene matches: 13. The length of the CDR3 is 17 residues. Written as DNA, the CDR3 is TGTGCCAGCAGGCGGACAGGGCACCGACTCCACAAAAACATTCAGTACTTC. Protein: CASRRTGHRLHKNIQYF.

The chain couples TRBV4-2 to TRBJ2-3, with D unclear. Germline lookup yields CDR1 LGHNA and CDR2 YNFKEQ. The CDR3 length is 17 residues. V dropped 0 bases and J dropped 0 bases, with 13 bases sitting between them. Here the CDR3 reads CASSQDGIIISTDTQYF. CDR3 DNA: TGTGCCAGCAGCCAAGACGGCATTATCATAAGCACAGATACGCAGTATTTT.

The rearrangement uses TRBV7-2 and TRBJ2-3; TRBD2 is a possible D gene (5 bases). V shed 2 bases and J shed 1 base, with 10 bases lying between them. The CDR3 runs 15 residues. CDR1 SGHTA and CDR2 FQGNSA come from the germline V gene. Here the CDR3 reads CASSLRRVRTDTQYF. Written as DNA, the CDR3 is TGTGCCAGCAGCTTACGGCGGGTGCGCACAGATACGCAGTATTTT.

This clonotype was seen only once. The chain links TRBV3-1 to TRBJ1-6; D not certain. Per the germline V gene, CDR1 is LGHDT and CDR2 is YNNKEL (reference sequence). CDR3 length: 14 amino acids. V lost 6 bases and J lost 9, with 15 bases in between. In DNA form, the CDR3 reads TGTGCCAGCAGGGTCGGACTCTTTGCTTCACCCCTCCACTTT. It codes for CASRVGLFASPLHF.

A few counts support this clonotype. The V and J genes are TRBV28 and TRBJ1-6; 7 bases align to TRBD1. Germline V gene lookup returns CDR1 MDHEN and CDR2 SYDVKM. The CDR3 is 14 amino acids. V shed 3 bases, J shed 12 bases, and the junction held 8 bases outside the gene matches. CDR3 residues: CASSFDRVSRPLHF. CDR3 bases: TGTGCCAGCAGTTTCGACAGGGTTAGTCGACCCCTCCACTTT.

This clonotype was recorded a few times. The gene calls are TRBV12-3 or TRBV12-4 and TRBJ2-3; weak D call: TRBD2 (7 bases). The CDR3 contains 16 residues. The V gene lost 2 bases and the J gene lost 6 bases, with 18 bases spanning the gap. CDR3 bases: TGTGCCAGCAGTTTAAGTTTGGGGGGGGGCAGGGATACGCAGTATTTT. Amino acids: CASSLSLGGGRDTQYF.

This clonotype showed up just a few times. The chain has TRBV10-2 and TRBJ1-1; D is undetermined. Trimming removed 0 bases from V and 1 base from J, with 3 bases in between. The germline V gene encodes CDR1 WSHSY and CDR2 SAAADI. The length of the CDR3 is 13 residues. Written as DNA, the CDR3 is TGCGCCAGCAGTGAGTCGAAGAACACTGAAGCTTTCTTT. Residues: CASSESKNTEAFF.

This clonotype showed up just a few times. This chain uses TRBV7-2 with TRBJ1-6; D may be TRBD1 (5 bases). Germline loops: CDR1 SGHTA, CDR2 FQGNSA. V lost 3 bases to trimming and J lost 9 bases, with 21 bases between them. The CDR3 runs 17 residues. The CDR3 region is CASSFGFGQGFFSPLHF. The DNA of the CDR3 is TGTGCCAGCAGCTTTGGGTTTGGGCAGGGCTTTTTTTCACCCCTCCACTTT.

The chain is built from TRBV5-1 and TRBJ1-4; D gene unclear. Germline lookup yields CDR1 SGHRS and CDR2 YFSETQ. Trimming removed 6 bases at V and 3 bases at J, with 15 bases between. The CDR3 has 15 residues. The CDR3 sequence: CASTRAGGANEKLFF. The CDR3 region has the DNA TGCGCCAGCACCCGCGCCGGCGGTGCTAATGAAAAACTGTTTTTT.

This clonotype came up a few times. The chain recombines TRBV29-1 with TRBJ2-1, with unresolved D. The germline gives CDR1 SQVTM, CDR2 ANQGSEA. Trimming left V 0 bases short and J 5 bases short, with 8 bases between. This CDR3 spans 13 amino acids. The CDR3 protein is CSVEDGQHNEQFF. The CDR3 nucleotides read TGCAGCGTTGAAGATGGCCAGCACAATGAGCAGTTCTTC.

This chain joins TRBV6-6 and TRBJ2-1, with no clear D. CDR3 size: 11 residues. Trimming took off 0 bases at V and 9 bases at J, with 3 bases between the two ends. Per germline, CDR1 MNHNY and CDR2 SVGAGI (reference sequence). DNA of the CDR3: TGTGCCAGCAGTTACTCACGTGAGCAGTTCTTC. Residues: CASSYSREQFF.

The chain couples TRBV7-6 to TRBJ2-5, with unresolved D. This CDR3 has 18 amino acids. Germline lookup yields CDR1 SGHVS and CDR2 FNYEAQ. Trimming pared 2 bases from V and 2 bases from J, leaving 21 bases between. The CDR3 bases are TGTGCCAGCAGCTTAATCTTTCCTTCGAGGCGGTTTCAAGAGACCCAGTACTTC. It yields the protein CASSLIFPSRRFQETQYF.

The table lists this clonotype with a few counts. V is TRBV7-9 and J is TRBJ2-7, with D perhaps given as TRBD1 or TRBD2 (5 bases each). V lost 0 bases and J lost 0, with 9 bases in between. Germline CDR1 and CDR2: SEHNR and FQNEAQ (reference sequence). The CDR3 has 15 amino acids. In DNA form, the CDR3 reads TGTGCCAGCAGCTTAGCGGTGGGGGTCTCCTACGAGCAGTACTTC. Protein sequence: CASSLAVGVSYEQYF.

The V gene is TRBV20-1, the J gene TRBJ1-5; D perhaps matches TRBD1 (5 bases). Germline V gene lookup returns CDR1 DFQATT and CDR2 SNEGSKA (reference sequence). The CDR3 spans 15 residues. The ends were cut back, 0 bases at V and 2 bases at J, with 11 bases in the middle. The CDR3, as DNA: TGCAGTGCTAGAGATCCGGGACGTCGCAATCAGCCCCAGCATTTT. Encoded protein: CSARDPGRRNQPQHF.

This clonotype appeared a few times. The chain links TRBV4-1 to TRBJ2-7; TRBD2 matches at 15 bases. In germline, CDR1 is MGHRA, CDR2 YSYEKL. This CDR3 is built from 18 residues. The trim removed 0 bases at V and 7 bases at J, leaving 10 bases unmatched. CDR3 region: CASSQEGGLAGGYREQYF. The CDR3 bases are TGCGCCAGCAGCCAAGAAGGGGGACTAGCGGGGGGCTATAGGGAGCAGTACTTC.

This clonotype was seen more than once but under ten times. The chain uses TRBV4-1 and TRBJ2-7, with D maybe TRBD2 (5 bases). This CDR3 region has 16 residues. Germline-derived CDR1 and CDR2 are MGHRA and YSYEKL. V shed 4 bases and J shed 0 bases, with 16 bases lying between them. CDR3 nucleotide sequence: TGCGCCAGCAGCCGCTTTGAGGGCGGCAGCTCCTACGAGCAGTACTTC. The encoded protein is CASSRFEGGSSYEQYF.

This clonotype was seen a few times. This chain's CDR3 is CAISAGPTGPAYNEQFF. CDR3 bases: TGTGCCATCAGTGCGGGTCCGACGGGGCCGGCCTACAATGAGCAGTTCTTC. The chain carries TRBV10-3 and TRBJ2-1; D possibly matches TRBD1 or TRBD2 (5 bases each). Germline assignment: CDR1 ENHRY and CDR2 SYGVKD. The CDR3 loop spans 17 amino acids. Trimming took off 4 bases at V and 2 bases at J, with 18 bases between the two ends.

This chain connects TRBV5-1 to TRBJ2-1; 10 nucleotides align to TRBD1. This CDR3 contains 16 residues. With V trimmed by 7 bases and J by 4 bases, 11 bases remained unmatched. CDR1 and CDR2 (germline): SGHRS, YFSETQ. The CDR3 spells CASSLRDRGMYNEQFF. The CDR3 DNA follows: TGCGCCAGCTCCCTCCGGGACAGGGGTATGTACAATGAGCAGTTCTTC. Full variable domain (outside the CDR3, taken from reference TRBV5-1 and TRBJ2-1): KAGVTQTPRYLIKTRGQQVTLSCSPISGHRSVSWYQQTPGQGLQFLFEYFSETQRNKGNFPGRFSGRQFSNSRSEMNVSTLELGDSALYLCASSLRDRGMYNEQFFGPGTRLTVL.

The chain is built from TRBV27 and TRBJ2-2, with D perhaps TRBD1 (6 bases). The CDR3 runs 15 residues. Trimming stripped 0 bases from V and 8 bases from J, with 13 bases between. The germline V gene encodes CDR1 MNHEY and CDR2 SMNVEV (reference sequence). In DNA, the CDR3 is TGTGCCAGCAGTTTATCGGGCACAGGGTGGGGGGAGCTGTTTTTT. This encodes CASSLSGTGWGELFF.

CDR3 DNA sequence: TGTGCCAGCAGTTACTCGAGCCCTATACGGGGCTACACCTTC. Translation gives CASSYSSPIRGYTF. This sequence joins TRBV6-5 and TRBJ1-2; no clear D. Trimming took 0 bases from V and 8 from J, leaving 13 bases between them. The CDR3 covers 14 residues. Germline lookup yields CDR1 MNHEY and CDR2 SVGAGI.

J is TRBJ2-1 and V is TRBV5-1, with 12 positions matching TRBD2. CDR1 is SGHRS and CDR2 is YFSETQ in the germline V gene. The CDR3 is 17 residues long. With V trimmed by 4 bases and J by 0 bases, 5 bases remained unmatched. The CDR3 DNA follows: TGCGCCAGCAGCCGACTAGCGGGGGTAAGCTCCTACAATGAGCAGTTCTTC. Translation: CASSRLAGVSSYNEQFF.

CDR3 DNA: TGTGCCAGCAGCGAGACATGGGCCTTGAATGAAAAACTGTTTTTT. Its translation is CASSETWALNEKLFF. This chain connects TRBV7-6 to TRBJ1-4; no reliable D call. The V gene's germline CDR1 is SGHVS and CDR2 FNYEAQ. This CDR3 has 15 amino acids. Deletions cut 5 bases from V and 5 bases from J, with 15 bases between. Full variable domain (rest looked up from reference TRBV7-6 and TRBJ1-4): GAGVSQSPRYKVTKRGQDVALRCDPISGHVSLYWYRQALGQGPEFLTYFNYEAQQDKSGLPNDRFSAERPEGSISTLTIQRTEQRDSAMYRCASSETWALNEKLFFGSGTQLSVL.

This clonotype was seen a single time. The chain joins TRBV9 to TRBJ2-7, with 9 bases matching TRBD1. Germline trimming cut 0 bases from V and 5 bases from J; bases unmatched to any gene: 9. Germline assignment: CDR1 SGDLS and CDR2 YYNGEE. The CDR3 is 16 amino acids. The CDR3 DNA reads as TGTGCCAGCAGCGTAGACAGGGGGCCGGCTCCGGACGAGCAGTACTTC. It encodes CASSVDRGPAPDEQYF.

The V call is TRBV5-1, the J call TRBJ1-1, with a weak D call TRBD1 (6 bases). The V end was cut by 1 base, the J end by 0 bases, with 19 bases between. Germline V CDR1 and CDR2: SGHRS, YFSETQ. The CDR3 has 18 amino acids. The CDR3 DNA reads TGCGCCAGCAGCTTGTGGGGAACAGGGAAGCTCATGAACACTGAAGCTTTCTTT. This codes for CASSLWGTGKLMNTEAFF.